The 12 T cell receptor beta chains presented below share a single source sample, sequenced in a study of T cells in Graves' hyperthyroidism and ophthalmopathy. There were TCR beta CDR3 regions amplified from RNA transcripts. The study used the HTBI primer set for a first-round RT-PCR of the TCR CDR3. TCRdb re-called the multiplex PCR reads through MiXCR, storing one row per CDR3 protein. The sample yields hundreds of thousands of distinct CDR3 sequences, around 38% seen once. Sequences were obtained from blood. The receptors come from a man aged 18-30 years with Graves' hyperthyroidism.

This clonotype was seen at least ten times. The V and J genes are TRBV2 and TRBJ2-7; 10 bases line up with TRBD1. CDR1 and CDR2 from the germline V gene are SNHLY and FYNNEI. With 6 bases clipped from V and 3 bases from J, the junction kept 5 bases outside the gene matches. CDR3 length: 14 amino acids. The CDR3 region has the DNA TGTGCCAGCAGGAGAGGGACAGGGGACTACGAGCAGTACTTC. Its protein product is CASRRGTGDYEQYF.

This chain uses TRBV19 with TRBJ1-1; D gene ambiguous. This CDR3 region has 15 residues. Germline V CDR1 and CDR2: LNHDA, SQIVND (reference sequence). V was trimmed by 2 bases and J by 1 base, leaving 11 bases between them. The CDR3 loop reads CASSIRGHGNTEAFF. DNA for the CDR3: TGTGCCAGTAGTATAAGAGGCCACGGGAACACTGAAGCTTTCTTT.

Concerning this clonotype: Possible read error: a much larger clone is one base away. The gene calls are TRBV20-1 and TRBJ2-7, with 8 bases matching TRBD2. Germline assignment: CDR1 DFQATT and CDR2 SNEGSKA (reference sequence). The CDR3 spans 13 residues. The CDR3 bases are TGCGGTGCTACGACTAGCGTTTCCTACGAGCAGTACTTC. Translation gives CGATTSVSYEQYF.

The table lists this clonotype with a few counts. CDR3 DNA sequence: TGTGCCAGCAGGGTGGACCTTCCCAACTATGGCTACACCTTC. It yields the protein CASRVDLPNYGYTF. The gene calls are TRBV6-5 and TRBJ1-2; D not resolved. Per germline, CDR1 MNHEY and CDR2 SVGAGI. Trimming took 6 bases from V and 2 from J, leaving 13 bases between them. The CDR3 covers 14 residues.

About this clonotype itself: One base away lies a much larger clone, so this may be a sequencing read error. The chain is built from TRBV19 and TRBJ1-6; TRBD1 is a possible D gene (5 bases). Per germline, CDR1 LNHDA and CDR2 SQIVND (reference sequence). The CDR3 totals 13 residues. The CDR3 DNA reads TGTGTCAGTAGTACTGGGGGTAATTCACCCCTCCACTTT. Encoded protein: CVSSTGGNSPLHF. The full variable domain, in which reference TRBV19 and TRBJ1-6 provide the parts outside the CDR3, is DGGITQSPKYLFRKEGQNVTLSCEQNLNHDAMYWYRQDPGQGLRLIYYSQIVNDFQKGDIAEGYSVSREKKESFPLTVTSAQKNPTAFYLCVSSTGGNSPLHFGNGTRLTVT.

The gene calls are TRBV6-5 and TRBJ1-2, with D possibly TRBD1 on 6 matching bases. The CDR3 runs 15 residues. The V gene's germline CDR1 is MNHEY and CDR2 SVGAGI. V dropped 2 bases and J dropped 4 bases, with 14 bases sitting between them. This chain's CDR3 is CASSYGQGIPYGYTF. DNA of the CDR3: TGTGCCAGCAGTTACGGGCAGGGGATCCCCTATGGCTACACCTTC.

The chain has TRBV20-1 and TRBJ1-1, with a weak D call TRBD1 (6 bases). V was trimmed by 6 bases and J by 3 bases, leaving 17 bases between them. From germline, CDR1 is DFQATT and CDR2 SNEGSKA (reference sequence). The CDR3 is 14 amino acids. In DNA form, the CDR3 reads TGCAGTGCGCTTTTCAAGGGGGGGCACACTGAAGCTTTCTTT. Translating it yields CSALFKGGHTEAFF.

This clonotype showed up many times. The chain couples TRBV29-1 to TRBJ1-2, with D perhaps matching TRBD1 (6 bases). The CDR3 runs 11 residues. CDR1 is SQVTM, CDR2 ANQGSEA, per germline. V lost 6 bases and J lost 6, with 11 bases in between. The CDR3 DNA is TGCAGCGTACCCAGGACAGATGGCTACACCTTC. Protein: CSVPRTDGYTF.

The rearrangement links TRBV7-9 to TRBJ2-5, with TRBD1 matching 7 bases. This CDR3 has 13 amino acids. CDR1 is SEHNR and CDR2 is FQNEAQ in the germline V gene (reference sequence). Trimming at V came to 8 bases and at J to 2 bases, leaving 5 bases not matched to a gene. Written as DNA, the CDR3 is TGTGCCAGCCGAAGGGGACAGCAAGAGACCCAGTACTTC. This codes for CASRRGQQETQYF.

This clonotype occurred many times. The rearrangement uses TRBV29-1 and TRBJ1-1; D may be TRBD1 (6 bases). The germline V gene encodes CDR1 SQVTM and CDR2 ANQGSEA. Trimming removed 2 bases at V and 1 base at J, with 14 bases between. This CDR3 spans 15 amino acids. The CDR3 region is CSVESGDTKNTEAFF. The CDR3 DNA reads as TGCAGCGTTGAATCGGGGGACACAAAGAACACTGAAGCTTTCTTT.

The chain couples TRBV7-2 to TRBJ2-6; D call uncertain. The V end was cut by 7 bases, the J end by 17 bases, with 9 bases between. The CDR3 totals 9 residues. CDR1 is SGHTA, CDR2 FQGNSA, per germline. The CDR3 region is CASTDLMTF. The CDR3 DNA reads as TGTGCCAGCACCGACCTCATGACTTTC.

The rearrangement uses TRBV28 and TRBJ1-6; 9 nucleotides align to TRBD1. Germline V gives CDR1 MDHEN, CDR2 SYDVKM. There are 14 residues in the CDR3. Trimming at V came to 3 bases and at J to 11 bases, leaving 5 bases not matched to a gene. CDR3 nucleotide sequence: TGTGCCAGCAGTTTGGGACAGGGAAATGCACCCCTCCACTTT. This gives the protein CASSLGQGNAPLHF. Full variable domain (outside the CDR3, taken from reference TRBV28 and TRBJ1-6): DVKVTQSSRYLVKRTGEKVFLECVQDMDHENMFWYRQDPGLGLRLIYFSYDVKMKEKGDIPEGYSVSREKKERFSLILESASTNQTSMYLCASSLGQGNAPLHFGNGTRLTVT.